This TCR beta chain derives from a study of T cell responses to AZD1222 COVID-19 vaccine. Pooling covered second doses at about 4 or about 12 weeks. Assay used: immunoSEQ multiplex PCR; TCRdb lists only in-frame clones, some missing. The sample holds 20,000 or so clones, 84% seen once. CDR1 SGHRS and CDR2 YFSETQ come from the germline V gene. The CDR3 sequence is 16 residues long. Trimming removed 4 bases from V and 0 bases from J, with 13 bases in between. The receptor comes from an adult who received the AZD1222 COVID-19 vaccine. Sequencing was performed on peripheral blood, taken 28 days after the second AZD1222 dose. The chain joins TRBV5-1 to TRBJ2-2; D not certain. The CDR3 nucleotides are TGCGCCAGCAGCCCTCGTGTTAGTACGAACACCGGGGAGCTGTTTTTT. Its protein is CASSPRVSTNTGELFF.